The text below deals with one T cell receptor (beta chain). This may be a read error: a much more frequent sequence differs by one nucleotide. This entry belongs to a study of glioma-infiltrating T cells. Across the study: Presurgical dexamethasone in glioma patients lasted six or fewer days.

TCR alpha and beta CDR3 regions were amplified from RNA using iRepertoire nested multiplex PCR. Via MiXCR, TCRdb re-called the multiplex PCR reads, giving one row per CDR3 protein. The sample carries roughly 350,000 distinct CDR3 sequences, more than 35% recorded once. Germline assignment: CDR1 MNHEY and CDR2 SVGEGT. The CDR3 runs 14 residues. Specimen: glioma tissue, nonneoplastic brain tissue, or PBMCs (not recorded which). This chain uses TRBV6-2 or TRBV6-3 with TRBJ1-5; TRBD1 is a possible D gene (6 bases). This TCR came from a human donor with low-grade glioma or glioblastoma, undergoing nonglioma brain surgery, or in good health (not recorded which). The CDR3 DNA reads as TGTGACAGCAGTTACGGCTACAGGGATCAGCCCCAGCATTTT. Encoded protein: CDSSYGYRDQPQHF.